One T cell receptor beta chain is described in this entry. Measured with immunoSEQ multiplex PCR; TCRdb has only the in-frame clones, and not every one. The table shows about 110,000 clones, with about three quarters occurring only once. The entry originates in a study of blood T cell repertoires in COVID-19. The overall study: Both acute and convalescent COVID-19 samples were obtained from the United States, Italy and Spain.

Trimming removed 9 bases from V and 3 bases from J; junction bases left unmatched: 10. This CDR3 spans 14 amino acids. Per the germline V gene, CDR1 is SNHLY and CDR2 is FYNNEI. The sequencing input was peripheral blood. The receptor was derived from a woman aged 40 to 55 with acute or convalescent COVID-19. V gene TRBV2 combines with J gene TRBJ2-7; 8 bases match TRBD1. The CDR3 is CASKPDRERYEQYF. DNA for the CDR3: TGTGCCAGTAAACCGGACAGGGAACGCTACGAGCAGTACTTC.